The rows below give T cell receptor beta chains drawn from one sample of a study of human T cells and chemical hapten exposure. Each CDR3 protein is one row after TCRdb ran MiXCR on the RACE reads. The repertoire holds tens of thousands of distinct CDR3 sequences, with over 5.5% as singletons. The sequencing used whole blood, collected in connection with sensitization to the hapten diphenylcyclopropenone (DPC). The receptors derive from a woman in her 30s with alopecia areata. Some clones in this sample may be carry-over from other donors' samples. The conserved cysteine and the conserved F or W are not part of the CDR3 here.

TRBJ2-1 | TRBV12-3/TRBV12-4 | ASSPSGNEQF
TRBJ1-6 | TRBV20-1 | SARAGRVDGSPLH
TRBJ1-2 | TRBV29-1 | SVDPDTGKGYT
TRBJ2-5 | TRBV7-2 | ASSSQREETQY
TRBJ2-1 | TRBV7-9 | ASSPGYNEQF
TRBJ2-5 | TRBV20-1 | SAPTSGGSPETQY
TRBJ1-5 | TRBV5-3 | ARSLRRVKFQPQH
TRBJ2-7 | TRBV28 | ASTKQGLEQY
TRBJ2-3 | TRBV7-3 | ASSPQHSTDTQY
TRBJ2-3 | TRBV6-2/TRBV6-3 | ASSSIPDTQY
TRBJ2-3 | TRBV20-1 | SASGGSSTDTQY
TRBJ2-4 | TRBV14 | ASSLKCTSLAKNIQY
TRBJ2-2 | TRBV12-3/TRBV12-4 | ASSLRQGDGELF
TRBJ2-1 | TRBV28 | ASSLSQPDLGI
TRBJ2-7 | TRBV29-1 | SAGEGEGKQY
TRBJ1-1 | TRBV6-2/TRBV6-3 | ASSRGGRAF
TRBJ1-1 | TRBV6-5 | ASSYSGTNTEAF
TRBJ2-3 | TRBV2 | ASSGTSRFTDTQY
TRBJ2-1 | TRBV10-3 | AISDGTSNNEQF
TRBJ2-7 | TRBV10-3 | AISPNGLGDEQY
TRBJ2-3 | TRBV9 | ASSVMAQGTDTQY
TRBJ1-4 | TRBV3-1 | ASSRRAVREKLF
TRBJ2-3 | TRBV12-3/TRBV12-4 | ASSGIAGTGTDTQY